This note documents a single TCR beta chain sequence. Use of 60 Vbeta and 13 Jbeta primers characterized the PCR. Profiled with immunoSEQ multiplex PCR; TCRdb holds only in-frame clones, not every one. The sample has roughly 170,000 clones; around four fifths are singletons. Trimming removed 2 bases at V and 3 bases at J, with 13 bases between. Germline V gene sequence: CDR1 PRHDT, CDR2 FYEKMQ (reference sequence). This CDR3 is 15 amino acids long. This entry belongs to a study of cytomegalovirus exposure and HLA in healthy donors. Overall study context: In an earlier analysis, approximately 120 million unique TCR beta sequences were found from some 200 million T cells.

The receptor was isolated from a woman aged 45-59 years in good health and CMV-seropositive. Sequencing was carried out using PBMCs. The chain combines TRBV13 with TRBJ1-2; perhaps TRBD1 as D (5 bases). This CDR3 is CASSLRQITYYGYTF. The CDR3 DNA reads TGTGCCAGCAGCTTAAGACAGATTACGTACTATGGCTACACCTTC.